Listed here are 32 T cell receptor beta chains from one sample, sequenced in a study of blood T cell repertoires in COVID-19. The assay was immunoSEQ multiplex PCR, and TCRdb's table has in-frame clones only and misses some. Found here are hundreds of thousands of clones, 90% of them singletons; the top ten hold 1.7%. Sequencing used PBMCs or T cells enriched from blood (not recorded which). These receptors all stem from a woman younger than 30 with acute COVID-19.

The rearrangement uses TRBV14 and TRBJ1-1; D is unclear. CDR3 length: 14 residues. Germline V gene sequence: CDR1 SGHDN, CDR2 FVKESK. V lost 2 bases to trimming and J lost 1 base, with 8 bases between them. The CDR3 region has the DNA TGTGCCAGCAGCCAAAAGAGGAAGAACACTGAAGCTTTCTTT. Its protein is CASSQKRKNTEAFF.

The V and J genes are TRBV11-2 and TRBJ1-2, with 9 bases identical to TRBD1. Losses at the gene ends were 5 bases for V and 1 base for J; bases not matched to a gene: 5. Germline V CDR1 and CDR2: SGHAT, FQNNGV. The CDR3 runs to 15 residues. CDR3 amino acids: CASSKPTGGNYGYTF. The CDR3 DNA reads TGTGCCAGCAGCAAACCGACAGGGGGTAACTATGGCTACACCTTC. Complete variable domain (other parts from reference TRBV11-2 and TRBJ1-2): EAGVAQSPRYKIIEKRQSVAFWCNPISGHATLYWYQQILGQGPKLLIQFQNNGVVDDSQLPKDRFSAERLKGVDSTLKIQPAKLEDSAVYLCASSKPTGGNYGYTFGSGTRLTVV.

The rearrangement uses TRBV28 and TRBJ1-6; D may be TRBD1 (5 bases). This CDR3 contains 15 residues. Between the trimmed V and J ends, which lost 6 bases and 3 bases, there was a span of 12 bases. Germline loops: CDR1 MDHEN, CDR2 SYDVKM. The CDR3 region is CASRVQGFYNSPLHF. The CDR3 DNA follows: TGTGCCAGCAGAGTGCAGGGATTCTATAATTCACCCCTCCACTTT.

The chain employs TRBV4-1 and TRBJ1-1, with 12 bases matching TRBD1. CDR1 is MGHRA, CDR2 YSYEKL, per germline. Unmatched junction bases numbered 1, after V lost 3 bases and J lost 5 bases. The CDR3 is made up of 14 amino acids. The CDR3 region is CASSQGQGATEAFF. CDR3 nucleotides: TGCGCCAGCAGCCAGGGACAGGGGGCTACTGAAGCTTTCTTT.

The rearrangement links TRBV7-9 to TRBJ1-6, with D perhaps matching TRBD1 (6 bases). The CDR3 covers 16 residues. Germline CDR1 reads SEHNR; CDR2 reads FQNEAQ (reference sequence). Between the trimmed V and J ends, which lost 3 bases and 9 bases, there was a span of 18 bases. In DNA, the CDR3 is TGTGCCAGCAGCTTTTGGGGGCGAGACGGAGCTTCACCCCTCCACTTT. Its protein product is CASSFWGRDGASPLHF.

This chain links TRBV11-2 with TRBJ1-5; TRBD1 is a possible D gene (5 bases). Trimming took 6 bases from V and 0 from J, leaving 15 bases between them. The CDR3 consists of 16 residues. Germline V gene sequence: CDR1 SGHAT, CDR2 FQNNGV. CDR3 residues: CASSLTTAYSNQPQHF. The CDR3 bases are TGTGCCAGCAGTTTAACGACAGCTTATAGCAATCAGCCCCAGCATTTT.

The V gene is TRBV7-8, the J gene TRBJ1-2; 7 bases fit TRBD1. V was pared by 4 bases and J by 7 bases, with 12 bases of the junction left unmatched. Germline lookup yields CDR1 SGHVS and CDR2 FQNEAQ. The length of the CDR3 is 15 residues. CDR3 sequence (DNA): TGTGCCAGCAGCTCGGGACAGTCCTTTCCCGGTGGCTACACCTTC. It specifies CASSSGQSFPGGYTF.

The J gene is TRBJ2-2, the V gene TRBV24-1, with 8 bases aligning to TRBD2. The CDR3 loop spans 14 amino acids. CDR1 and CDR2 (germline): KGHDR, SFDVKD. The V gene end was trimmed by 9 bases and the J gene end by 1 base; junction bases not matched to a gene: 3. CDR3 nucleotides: TGTGCCACCCAGAGCGGGAGGAACACCGGGGAGCTGTTTTTT. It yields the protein CATQSGRNTGELFF.

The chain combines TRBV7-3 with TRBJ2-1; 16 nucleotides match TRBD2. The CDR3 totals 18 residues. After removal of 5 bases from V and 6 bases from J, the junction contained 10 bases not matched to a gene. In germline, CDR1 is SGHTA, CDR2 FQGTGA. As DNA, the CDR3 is TGTGCCAGCAGCCTCGGGGGACTAGCGGGAGGGCCTCTCAATGAGCAGTTCTTC. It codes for CASSLGGLAGGPLNEQFF. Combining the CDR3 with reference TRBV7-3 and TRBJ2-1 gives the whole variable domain GAGVSQTPSNKVTEKGKYVELRCDPISGHTALYWYRQSLGQGPEFLIYFQGTGAADDSGLPNDRFFAVRPEGSVSTLKIQRTERGDSAVYLCASSLGGLAGGPLNEQFFGPGTRLTVL.

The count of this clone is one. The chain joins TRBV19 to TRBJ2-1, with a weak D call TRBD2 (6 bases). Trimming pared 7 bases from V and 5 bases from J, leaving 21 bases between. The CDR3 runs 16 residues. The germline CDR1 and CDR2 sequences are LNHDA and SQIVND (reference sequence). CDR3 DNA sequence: TGTGCCAGTACCACCATAGTCTACGGGAGAGACAATGAGCAGTTCTTC. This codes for CASTTIVYGRDNEQFF.

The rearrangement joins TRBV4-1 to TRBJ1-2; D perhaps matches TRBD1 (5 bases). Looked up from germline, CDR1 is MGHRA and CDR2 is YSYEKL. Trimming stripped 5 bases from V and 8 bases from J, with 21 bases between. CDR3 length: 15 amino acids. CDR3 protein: CASSKNVGPMRGYTF. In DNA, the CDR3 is TGCGCCAGCAGCAAAAACGTGGGGCCCATGAGGGGCTACACCTTC.

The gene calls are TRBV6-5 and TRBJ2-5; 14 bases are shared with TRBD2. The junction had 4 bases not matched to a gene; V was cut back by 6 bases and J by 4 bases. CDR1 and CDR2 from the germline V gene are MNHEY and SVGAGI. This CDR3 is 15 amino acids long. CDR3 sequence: CASSPGLAGAETQYF. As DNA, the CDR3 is TGTGCCAGCAGCCCGGGACTAGCGGGAGCAGAGACCCAGTACTTC.

In DNA form, the CDR3 reads TGCGCCAGCAGCCCACCCTCCAATCTCGGGGTTGAAAAACTGTTTTTT. This sequence encodes CASSPPSNLGVEKLFF. This chain links TRBV5-1 with TRBJ1-4; no definite D call. The germline V and J ends were trimmed by 4 bases and 7 bases, with 20 bases remaining between them. This CDR3 is 16 amino acids long. In germline, CDR1 is SGHRS, CDR2 YFSETQ. Supplemented by reference TRBV5-1 and TRBJ1-4, the full variable domain reads KAGVTQTPRYLIKTRGQQVTLSCSPISGHRSVSWYQQTPGQGLQFLFEYFSETQRNKGNFPGRFSGRQFSNSRSEMNVSTLELGDSALYLCASSPPSNLGVEKLFFGSGTQLSVL.

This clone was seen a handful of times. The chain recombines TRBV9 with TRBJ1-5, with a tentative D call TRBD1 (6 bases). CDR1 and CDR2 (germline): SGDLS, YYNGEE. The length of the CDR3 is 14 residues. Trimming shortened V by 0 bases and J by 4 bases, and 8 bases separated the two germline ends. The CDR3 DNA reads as TGTGCCAGCAGCGTAGTCACAGGGAATCAGCCCCAGCATTTT. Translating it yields CASSVVTGNQPQHF.

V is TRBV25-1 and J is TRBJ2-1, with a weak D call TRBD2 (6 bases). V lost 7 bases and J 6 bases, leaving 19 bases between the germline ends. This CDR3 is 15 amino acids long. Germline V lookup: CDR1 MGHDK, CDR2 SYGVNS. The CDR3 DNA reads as TGTGCCAGCACTCGCGGGGTTTTGGGGGGCAATGAGCAGTTCTTC. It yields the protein CASTRGVLGGNEQFF. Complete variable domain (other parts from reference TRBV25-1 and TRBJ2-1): EADIYQTPRYLVIGTGKKITLECSQTMGHDKMYWYQQDPGMELHLIHYSYGVNSTEKGDLSSESTVSRIRTEHFPLTLESARPSHTSQYLCASTRGVLGGNEQFFGPGTRLTVL.

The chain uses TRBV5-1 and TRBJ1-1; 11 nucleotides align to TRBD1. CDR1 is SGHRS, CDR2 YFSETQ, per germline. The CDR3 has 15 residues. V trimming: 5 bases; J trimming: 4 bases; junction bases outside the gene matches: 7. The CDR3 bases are TGCGCCAGCAGGAAAACCGGGACAGGGGGCACTGAAGCTTTCTTT. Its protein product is CASRKTGTGGTEAFF.

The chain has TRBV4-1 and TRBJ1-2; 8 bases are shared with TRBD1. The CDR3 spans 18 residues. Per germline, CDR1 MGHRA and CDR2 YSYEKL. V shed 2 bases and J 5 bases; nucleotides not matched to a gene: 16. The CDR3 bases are TGCGCCAGCAGCCAACGGCAGATAACCGGGACAGGAATGTATGGCTACACCTTC. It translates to CASSQRQITGTGMYGYTF.

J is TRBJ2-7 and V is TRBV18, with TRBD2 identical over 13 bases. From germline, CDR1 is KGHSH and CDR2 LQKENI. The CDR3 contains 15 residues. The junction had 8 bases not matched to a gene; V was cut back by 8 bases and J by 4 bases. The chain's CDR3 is CASTSRTSGRYEQYF. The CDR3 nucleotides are TGTGCCAGCACCTCGCGGACTAGCGGGAGATACGAGCAGTACTTC.

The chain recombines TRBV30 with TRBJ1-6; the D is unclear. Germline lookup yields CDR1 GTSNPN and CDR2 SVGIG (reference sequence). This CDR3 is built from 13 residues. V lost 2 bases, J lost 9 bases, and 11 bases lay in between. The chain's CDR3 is CAWSPSGLSPLHF. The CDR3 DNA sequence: TGTGCCTGGAGTCCTTCCGGTCTTTCACCCCTCCACTTT.

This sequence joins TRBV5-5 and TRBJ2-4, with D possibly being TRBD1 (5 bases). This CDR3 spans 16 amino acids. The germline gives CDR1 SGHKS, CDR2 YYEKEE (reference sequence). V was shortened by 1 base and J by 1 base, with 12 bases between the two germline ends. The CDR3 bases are TGTGCCAGCAGCTTGTTAAGGGGCCCGGCCAAAAACATTCAGTACTTC. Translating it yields CASSLLRGPAKNIQYF.

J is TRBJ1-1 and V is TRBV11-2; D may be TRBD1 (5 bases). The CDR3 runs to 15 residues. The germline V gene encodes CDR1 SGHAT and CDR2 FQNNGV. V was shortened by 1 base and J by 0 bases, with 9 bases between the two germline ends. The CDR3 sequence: CASSLGGELNTEAFF. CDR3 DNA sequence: TGTGCCAGCAGCTTAGGGGGGGAACTGAACACTGAAGCTTTCTTT.

The CDR3 loop is CASSFSGEGEKLFF. The CDR3 bases are TGTGCCAGCAGTTTTTCAGGGGAGGGTGAAAAACTGTTTTTT. The chain employs TRBV28 and TRBJ1-4; possible D gene TRBD1, 6 bases. Germline V gene sequence: CDR1 MDHEN, CDR2 SYDVKM. CDR3 length: 14 amino acids. V was trimmed by 3 bases and J by 7 bases, leaving 12 bases between them.

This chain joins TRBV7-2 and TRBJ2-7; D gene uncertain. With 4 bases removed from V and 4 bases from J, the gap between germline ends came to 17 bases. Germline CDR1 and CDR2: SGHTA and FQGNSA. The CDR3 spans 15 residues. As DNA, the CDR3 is TGTGCCAGCAGCTCAACCCGTAGAGTAAGATACGAGCAGTACTTC. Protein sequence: CASSSTRRVRYEQYF.

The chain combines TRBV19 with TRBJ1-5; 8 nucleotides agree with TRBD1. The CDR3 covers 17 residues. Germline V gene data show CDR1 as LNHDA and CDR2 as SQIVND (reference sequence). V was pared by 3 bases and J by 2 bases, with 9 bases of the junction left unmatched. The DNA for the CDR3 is TGTGCCAGTAGTATCCTTTTGACAGGGGTGGGCAATCAGCCCCAGCATTTT. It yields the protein CASSILLTGVGNQPQHF.

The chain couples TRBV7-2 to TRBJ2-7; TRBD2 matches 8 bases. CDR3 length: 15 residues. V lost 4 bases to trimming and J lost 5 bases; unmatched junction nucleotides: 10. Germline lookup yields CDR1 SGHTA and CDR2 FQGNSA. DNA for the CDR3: TGTGCCAGCAGCTCCTCCGGGACTAGGCTCGACGAGCAGTACTTC. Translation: CASSSSGTRLDEQYF. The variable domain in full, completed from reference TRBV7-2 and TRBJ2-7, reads GAGVSQSPSNKVTEKGKDVELRCDPISGHTALYWYRQSLGQGLEFLIYFQGNSAPDKSGLPSDRFSAERTGGSVSTLTIQRTQQEDSAVYLCASSSSGTRLDEQYFGPGTRLTVT.

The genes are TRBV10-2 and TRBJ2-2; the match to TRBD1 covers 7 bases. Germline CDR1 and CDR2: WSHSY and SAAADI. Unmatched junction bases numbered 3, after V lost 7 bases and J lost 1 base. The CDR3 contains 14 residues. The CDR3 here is CASIDRVNTGELFF. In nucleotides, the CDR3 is TGCGCCAGCATCGACAGGGTGAACACCGGGGAGCTGTTTTTT.

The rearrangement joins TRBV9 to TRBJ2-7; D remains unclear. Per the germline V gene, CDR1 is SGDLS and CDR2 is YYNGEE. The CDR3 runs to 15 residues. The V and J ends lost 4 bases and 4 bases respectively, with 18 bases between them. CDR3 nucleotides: TGTGCCAGCAGCCCACAATCAGGTTTTTCGTACGAGCAGTACTTC. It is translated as CASSPQSGFSYEQYF. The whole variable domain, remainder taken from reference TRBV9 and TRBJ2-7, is DSGVTQTPKHLITATGQRVTLRCSPRSGDLSVYWYQQSLDQGLQFLIQYYNGEERAKGNILERFSAQQFPDLHSELNLSSLELGDSALYFCASSPQSGFSYEQYFGPGTRLTVT.

This CDR3 is CASSLQEPQPQHF. The CDR3 bases are TGTGCCAGCAGCTTACAGGAACCTCAGCCCCAGCATTTT. V gene TRBV7-8 combines with J gene TRBJ1-5, with D unclear. This CDR3 comprises 13 residues. Per the germline V gene, CDR1 is SGHVS and CDR2 is FQNEAQ. V was trimmed by 2 bases and J by 6 bases, leaving 8 bases between them.

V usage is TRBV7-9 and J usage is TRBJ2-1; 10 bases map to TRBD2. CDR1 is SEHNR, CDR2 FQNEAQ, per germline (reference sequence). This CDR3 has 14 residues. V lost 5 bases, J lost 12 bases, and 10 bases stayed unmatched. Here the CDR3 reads CASSPRSGRAGQFF. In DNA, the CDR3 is TGTGCCAGCAGCCCGCGCAGCGGGAGGGCTGGGCAGTTCTTC.

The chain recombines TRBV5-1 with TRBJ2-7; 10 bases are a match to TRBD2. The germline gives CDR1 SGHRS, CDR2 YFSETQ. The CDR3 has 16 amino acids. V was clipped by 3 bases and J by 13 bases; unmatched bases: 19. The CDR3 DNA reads TGCGCCAGCAGCTCTTCTTCTAGCGGGGGTGGCTGGCGGGCTTACTTC. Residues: CASSSSSSGGGWRAYF. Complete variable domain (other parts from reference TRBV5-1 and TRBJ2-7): KAGVTQTPRYLIKTRGQQVTLSCSPISGHRSVSWYQQTPGQGLQFLFEYFSETQRNKGNFPGRFSGRQFSNSRSEMNVSTLELGDSALYLCASSSSSSGGGWRAYFGPGTRLTVT.

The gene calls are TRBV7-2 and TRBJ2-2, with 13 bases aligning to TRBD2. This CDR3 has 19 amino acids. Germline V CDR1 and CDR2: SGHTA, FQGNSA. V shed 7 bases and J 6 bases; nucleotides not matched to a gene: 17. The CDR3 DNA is TGTGCCAGCAAAACGGGAGGACTAGCGGGAGCGGGAGCCCCCGGGGAGCTGTTTTTT. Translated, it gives CASKTGGLAGAGAPGELFF.

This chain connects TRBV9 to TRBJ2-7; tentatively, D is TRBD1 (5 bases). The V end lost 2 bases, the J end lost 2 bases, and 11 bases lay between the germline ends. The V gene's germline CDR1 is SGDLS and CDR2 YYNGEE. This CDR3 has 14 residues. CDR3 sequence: CASSVDLGAYEQYF. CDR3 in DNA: TGTGCCAGCAGCGTTGATTTAGGGGCCTACGAGCAGTACTTC.